This TCR beta chain appears in the sequencing data of a study of blood T cells in healthy people across ages. Study-wide background: Template switching retrieved approximately one barcoded beta molecule for each two T cells. Study-wide results and caveats: Diversity figures derived from one million T cells were judged to underestimate the true value.

Using a J-beta primer mix together with a sample-barcoded 5' primer, a second PCR was run for roughly 6 to 12 cycles. MiXCR, applied by TCRdb to the 5' RACE reads, yields one record per CDR3 protein. The sample contains 1.5 million to 2 million distinct CDR3 sequences, approximately 28% of which appear only once. The germline V gene has CDR1 MGHRA and CDR2 YSYEKL. There are 13 residues in the CDR3. The ends were cut back, 0 bases at V and 5 bases at J, with 7 bases in the middle. In each sample, at least 7 million PBMCs were isolated. Comment on this clonotype: What it binds is not known.

The clonotype originates from a woman younger than 45 in good health. The chain employs TRBV4-1 and TRBJ1-1; unclear D gene. The sequenced sample consisted of blood. In DNA form, the CDR3 reads TGCGCCAGCAGCCAAGAACTGGGGACTGAAGCTTTCTTT. Its translation is CASSQELGTEAFF.